This T cell receptor beta chain was profiled in a study of shared clonotypes between healthy human individuals. Study background: A couple of female and a few male donors aged 18 to 49 were enrolled.

For each subset, genomic DNA was distributed in equal portions over several immunoSEQ plates. It was about 0.3 ug DNA, 25,000 to 35,000 T cell genomes, that went into each replicate PCR of unsorted PBMC. The assay was immunoSEQ multiplex PCR, and TCRdb's table has in-frame clones only and misses some. The table includes about 450,000 clones, roughly 85% detected once. Genomic DNA, for the unsorted samples, came from tens of millions of PBMCs. The sequenced sample was PBMCs. This clonotype was obtained from a woman between 40 and 50 years old in good health. Some clones in this sample may be carry-over from other donors' samples.

The CDR3 loop reads CASSPRLADGETQYF. The CDR3 bases are TGTGCCAGCTCACCGCGACTAGCGGATGGGGAGACCCAGTACTTC. The chain uses TRBV18 and TRBJ2-5, with 9 bases identical to TRBD2. CDR3 size: 15 residues. J gave up 5 bases and V 3 bases, and 7 bases lay outside the gene matches. Germline V gene sequence: CDR1 KGHSH, CDR2 LQKENI.